The 21 T cell receptor beta chains below all came from one sample that was sequenced in a study of brain T cells in children with intractable seizures. Documented time point: blood from clinic visit 5 months post-surgery; TSC patient then seizure free. The table came from immunoSEQ multiplex PCR; TCRdb's copy has only in-frame clones and leaves some out. Here the sample spans around 340,000 clones, over 90% being singletons. This specimen was peripheral blood, taken roughly 5 months after surgery. The source is a boy younger than two with tuberous sclerosis and intractable seizures.

The V and J genes are TRBV25-1 and TRBJ2-1; 10 bases line up with TRBD2. The ends lost 4 bases at V and 4 bases at J; junction bases unmatched: 13. This CDR3 region has 18 residues. CDR1 and CDR2 from the germline V gene are MGHDK and SYGVNS. The CDR3 coding sequence is TGTGCCAGCAGTGCCCCATTAAAACTAGCGGGGTTTTACAATGAGCAGTTCTTC. Protein sequence: CASSAPLKLAGFYNEQFF.

The chain uses TRBV4-1 and TRBJ1-1; TRBD1 aligns across 11 bases. This CDR3 region has 17 residues. CDR1 is MGHRA, CDR2 YSYEKL, per germline. V was clipped by 2 bases and J by 3 bases; unmatched bases: 8. The CDR3 bases are TGCGCCAGCAGCCAAACGGGACAGGGGGAGCTGGACACTGAAGCTTTCTTT. As protein: CASSQTGQGELDTEAFF.

This CDR3 is CATSGRGDRWDQPQHF. In DNA form, the CDR3 reads TGTGCCACCAGTGGCCGGGGGGACAGATGGGATCAGCCCCAGCATTTT. V usage is TRBV24-1 and J usage is TRBJ1-5, with 7 bases fitting TRBD1. The junction had 11 bases not matched to a gene; V was cut back by 5 bases and J by 5 bases. Germline values: CDR1 KGHDR, CDR2 SFDVKD. The CDR3 runs 16 residues.

The chain uses TRBV7-9 and TRBJ2-3; 8 bases fit TRBD1. V shed 7 bases, J shed 0 bases, and the junction held 6 bases outside the gene matches. This CDR3 has 15 residues. Germline values: CDR1 SEHNR, CDR2 FQNEAQ (reference sequence). CDR3 protein: CASTKTGASTDTQYF. In DNA, the CDR3 is TGTGCCAGCACCAAGACAGGGGCTAGCACAGATACGCAGTATTTT.

The genes are TRBV7-9 and TRBJ2-1; 12 nucleotides line up with TRBD2. The junction had 7 bases not matched to a gene; V was cut back by 5 bases and J by 8 bases. CDR1 is SEHNR, CDR2 FQNEAQ, per germline (reference sequence). The CDR3 is made up of 15 amino acids. CDR3 nucleotides: TGTGCCAGCAGCACCGGGACTAGCGGGTTTGATGAGCAGTTCTTC. This translates into CASSTGTSGFDEQFF.

For this clone: Other DNA sequences in this specimen translate into the identical CDR3. V is TRBV9 and J is TRBJ2-1; D unclear. From germline, CDR1 is SGDLS and CDR2 YYNGEE. The CDR3 is 13 residues long. The V and J ends lost 3 bases and 4 bases respectively, with 8 bases between them. This chain's CDR3 is CASSADGYNEQFF. CDR3 sequence (DNA): TGTGCCAGCAGCGCGGACGGGTACAATGAGCAGTTCTTC.

V and J are TRBV7-9 and TRBJ2-2, with D perhaps matching TRBD2 (6 bases). Deletions cut 0 bases from V and 2 bases from J, with 16 bases between. CDR1 is SEHNR and CDR2 is FQNEAQ in the germline V gene (reference sequence). This CDR3 has 18 amino acids. CDR3 nucleotide sequence: TGTGCCAGCAGCTTAGCCCGGACGGGAGAGGAAAACACCGGGGAGCTGTTTTTT. This encodes CASSLARTGEENTGELFF.

The V gene is TRBV10-3, the J gene TRBJ2-7; tentatively, D is TRBD2 (6 bases). Trimming left V 8 bases short and J 5 bases short, with 13 bases between. CDR1 is ENHRY and CDR2 is SYGVKD in the germline V gene. CDR3 length equals 12 residues. In DNA form, the CDR3 reads TGTGCCATCCGTGGAGGGCGGGACGAGCAGTACTTC. The encoded protein is CAIRGGRDEQYF.

The rearrangement joins TRBV4-2 to TRBJ2-7; D is uncertain. The V gene's germline CDR1 is LGHNA and CDR2 YNFKEQ. V lost 5 bases and J 5 bases, leaving 13 bases between the germline ends. The CDR3 contains 13 residues. CDR3 residues: CASSDLGRNEQYF. The CDR3, as DNA: TGTGCCAGCAGCGATTTAGGAAGGAACGAGCAGTACTTC.

This chain connects TRBV7-9 to TRBJ2-5; weak D call: TRBD1 (7 bases). Trimming shortened V by 5 bases and J by 5 bases, and 24 bases separated the two germline ends. Germline V gene lookup returns CDR1 SEHNR and CDR2 FQNEAQ (reference sequence). The CDR3 totals 17 residues. Written as DNA, the CDR3 is TGTGCCAGCAGCAGGGGGCTGGGCAGGGAGGTTTTCGAGACCCAGTACTTC. This encodes CASSRGLGREVFETQYF.

The V and J genes are TRBV7-8 and TRBJ1-5, with D tentatively TRBD1 (6 bases). V was cut by 0 bases and J by 1 base, with 16 bases left in between. From germline, CDR1 is SGHVS and CDR2 FQNEAQ. The CDR3 has 18 amino acids. Here the CDR3 DNA reads TGTGCCAGCAGCTTAGCGGAGGGACACCTGAAGAGCAATCAGCCCCAGCATTTT. This translates into CASSLAEGHLKSNQPQHF.

There are a few counts of this clone. The V and J genes are TRBV5-8 and TRBJ2-7; TRBD2 matches at 10 bases. This CDR3 region has 13 residues. Germline trimming cut 2 bases from V and 6 bases from J; bases unmatched to any gene: 2. Germline assignment: CDR1 SGHTS and CDR2 YDEGEE. Here the CDR3 DNA reads TGTGCCAGCAGCTTACTAGCGGGATCCGAGCAGTACTTC. This encodes CASSLLAGSEQYF.

Note on this clone: This may be a read error: a much more frequent sequence differs by one nucleotide. Other DNA sequences in this specimen translate into the identical CDR3. The chain employs TRBV13 and TRBJ1-2; D not resolved. CDR1 and CDR2 (germline): PRHDT, FYEKMQ (reference sequence). Trimming stripped 0 bases from V and 2 bases from J, with 1 base between. The CDR3 is 12 amino acids. CDR3 DNA sequence: TGTGCCAGCAGCTTAGGGAACTATGGCTACACCTTC. As protein: CASSLGNYGYTF.

The V gene is TRBV6-5, the J gene TRBJ2-6; no definite D call. Germline CDR1 and CDR2: MNHEY and SVGAGI. CDR3 length equals 13 residues. Trimming cost V 4 bases and J 2 bases, with 3 bases left between them. The CDR3 nucleotides read TGTGCCAGCAGTTGGCCTGGGGCCAACGTCCTGACTTTC. Protein sequence: CASSWPGANVLTF.

This rearrangement joins TRBV3-1 (or the pseudogene TRBV3-2) to TRBJ2-1, with 8 bases identical to TRBD2. The CDR3 is 15 residues long. The J segment lost 7 bases and the V segment lost 0 bases, leaving 5 bases of the junction unmatched. Germline CDR1 reads LGHDT; CDR2 reads YNNKEL (reference sequence). CDR3 nucleotide sequence: TGTGCCAGCAGCCAAGACCCCGGGACTAGGAATGAGCAGTTCTTC. Translated: CASSQDPGTRNEQFF.

This CDR3 reads CASKPGQGSTYEQYF. In nucleotides, the CDR3 is TGCGCCAGCAAGCCCGGACAGGGATCAACCTACGAGCAGTACTTC. J is TRBJ2-7 and V is TRBV5-1; TRBD1 aligns across 8 bases. V lost 6 bases, J lost 2 bases, and 10 bases stayed unmatched. The CDR3 is made up of 15 amino acids. Germline V gives CDR1 SGHRS, CDR2 YFSETQ.

The rearrangement links TRBV24-1 to TRBJ2-7; D gene unclear. The germline V gene has CDR1 KGHDR and CDR2 SFDVKD. The CDR3 contains 15 residues. Trimming removed 2 bases at V and 5 bases at J, with 15 bases between. The CDR3 is CATSDSRSLEHEQYF. The CDR3 coding sequence is TGTGCCACCAGTGATTCGAGGAGCCTCGAGCACGAGCAGTACTTC.

The J gene is TRBJ1-6, the V gene TRBV20-1; D not certain. The CDR3 length is 13 residues. Germline V gives CDR1 DFQATT, CDR2 SNEGSKA (reference sequence). V was pared by 3 bases and J by 4 bases, with 7 bases between. The CDR3 region is CSASDNYNSPLHF. The CDR3 nucleotides read TGCAGTGCTAGTGACAATTATAATTCACCCCTCCACTTT.

V usage is TRBV6-1 and J usage is TRBJ2-2; 10 nucleotides agree with TRBD1. The length of the CDR3 is 15 residues. The V gene's germline CDR1 is MNHNS and CDR2 SASEGT. Losses at the gene ends were 5 bases for V and 8 bases for J; bases not matched to a gene: 8. Written as DNA, the CDR3 is TGTGCCAGCAGTTTTGGACAGGGGGGGATTGGGGAGCTGTTTTTT. Translating gives CASSFGQGGIGELFF.

The rearrangement links TRBV2 to TRBJ1-6, with 10 bases aligning to TRBD1. Germline V lookup: CDR1 SNHLY, CDR2 FYNNEI. This CDR3 comprises 16 residues. V dropped 7 bases and J dropped 6; count of bases not matched to a gene: 9. The CDR3 nucleotides are TGTGCCAGCAAATTGGACAGGGGGATAATTAATTCACCCCTCCACTTT. Its protein product is CASKLDRGIINSPLHF.

This chain connects TRBV15 to TRBJ2-5; 9 bases are a match to TRBD1. The CDR3 is made up of 14 amino acids. Germline CDR1 and CDR2: LNHNV and YYDKDF (reference sequence). V lost 5 bases to trimming and J lost 4 bases; unmatched junction nucleotides: 5. In nucleotides, the CDR3 is TGTGCCACCAGCCGAGCGACAGGGGGAGAGACCCAGTACTTC. Protein: CATSRATGGETQYF.